The 30 T cell receptor beta chains below were found in one sample sequenced in a study of long-term antiretroviral therapy in people with HIV. The assay, immunoSEQ v3.0, was run at survey level. The protocol was immunoSEQ multiplex PCR, while the TCRdb copy is restricted to in-frame clones and leaves out a portion. The table records 25,000 to 30,000 clones, approximately 85% of them present only once. The sample in question was unsorted PBMCs, obtained 3 years after starting antiretroviral therapy. These TCRs come from a man aged 35 to 55 with HIV.

The chain recombines TRBV2 with TRBJ1-4; D may be TRBD1 (5 bases). The CDR3 consists of 16 residues. Germline-derived CDR1 and CDR2 are SNHLY and FYNNEI. V was clipped by 3 bases and J by 2 bases, with 13 bases between them. The CDR3 DNA follows: TGTGCCAGCAGTGAGGAAACGGGACGGACTAATGAAAAACTGTTTTTT. Its translation is CASSEETGRTNEKLFF.

This clone has just one count. The chain recombines TRBV11-2 with TRBJ1-1; tentative D call: TRBD1 (5 bases). The V and J ends lost 6 bases and 3 bases respectively, with 17 bases between them. The length of the CDR3 is 15 residues. The germline CDR1 and CDR2 sequences are SGHAT and FQNNGV. CDR3 nucleotide sequence: TGTGCCAGCAGGTACAGGAAGAGCGAGGACACTGAAGCTTTCTTT. Translation: CASRYRKSEDTEAFF.

This clone turned up a few times. This chain links TRBV7-9 with TRBJ1-6; D gene ambiguous. CDR3 length: 16 amino acids. Trimming took 4 bases from V and 0 from J, leaving 10 bases between them. Germline V lookup: CDR1 SEHNR, CDR2 FQNEAQ (reference sequence). CDR3 coding DNA: TGTGCCAGCAGCTCGGACGGGAGCTCCTATAATTCACCCCTCCACTTT. Encoded protein: CASSSDGSSYNSPLHF.

This clone was detected a few times. The genes are TRBV11-2 and TRBJ1-2, with D uncertain. CDR3 length: 13 amino acids. Per the germline V gene, CDR1 is SGHAT and CDR2 is FQNNGV. Trimming cost V 5 bases and J 2 bases, with 9 bases left between them. The CDR3 protein is CASSPNSNYGYTF. CDR3 DNA sequence: TGTGCCAGCAGCCCAAATTCAAACTATGGCTACACCTTC.

The chain carries TRBV6-1 and TRBJ2-7; no reliable D call. Trimming pared 5 bases from V and 0 bases from J, leaving 5 bases between. CDR1 MNHNS and CDR2 SASEGT come from the germline V gene. This CDR3 region has 12 residues. The CDR3, as DNA: TGTGCCAGCAGTCACAACTCCTACGAGCAGTACTTC. It codes for CASSHNSYEQYF.

This clone was detected a few times. At one boundary the junction diverges from the germline segment, which might be a read error. The chain is built from TRBV5-1 and TRBJ2-1, with a possible D match to TRBD1 (6 bases). This CDR3 spans 13 amino acids. Germline-derived CDR1 and CDR2 are SGHRS and YFSETQ. The CDR3 sequence: CASRLGADNEQFF. The CDR3 DNA is TGCGCCAGCAGATTGGGGGCAGATAATGAGCAGTTCTTC.

This CDR3 is CASSPPGLGYNEQFF. The CDR3 bases are TGTGCCAGCAGTCCTCCGGGACTAGGGTACAATGAGCAGTTCTTC. The chain links TRBV28 to TRBJ2-1, with 8 bases fitting TRBD2. CDR1 and CDR2 from the germline V gene are MDHEN and SYDVKM. After removal of 5 bases from V and 4 bases from J, the junction contained 7 bases not matched to a gene. The CDR3 runs to 15 residues.

This rearrangement joins TRBV6-5 to TRBJ2-7; no firm D call. Per germline, CDR1 MNHEY and CDR2 SVGAGI. The CDR3 sequence is 14 residues long. V dropped 0 bases and J dropped 3 bases, with 9 bases sitting between them. This CDR3 is CASSYSPSSYEQYF. CDR3 DNA sequence: TGTGCCAGCAGTTACTCCCCCTCTAGCTACGAGCAGTACTTC.

This chain joins TRBV30 and TRBJ2-3, with D perhaps given as TRBD1 or TRBD2 (6 bases each). Looked up from germline, CDR1 is GTSNPN and CDR2 is SVGIG (reference sequence). The V and J ends lost 1 base and 5 bases respectively, with 13 bases between them. CDR3 length: 14 amino acids. CDR3 DNA: TGTGCCTGGAGTGATGGGGGGCTTGGAGATACGCAGTATTTT. As protein: CAWSDGGLGDTQYF.

The V and J genes are TRBV15 and TRBJ1-5; D is unresolved. With 1 base removed from V and 5 bases from J, the gap between germline ends came to 6 bases. The CDR3 covers 13 residues. Germline CDR1 is LNHNV and CDR2 is YYDKDF (reference sequence). CDR3 residues: CATSRGGDQPQHF. In DNA, the CDR3 is TGTGCCACCAGCAGAGGTGGGGATCAGCCCCAGCATTTT.

The chain employs TRBV9 and TRBJ2-3; 7 bases agree with TRBD1. The germline V gene has CDR1 SGDLS and CDR2 YYNGEE. Trimming removed 2 bases from V and 0 bases from J; junction bases left unmatched: 3. The CDR3 is 15 amino acids. The CDR3 DNA reads TGTGCCAGCAGCGTGGGACAGCCTAGCACAGATACGCAGTATTTT. As protein: CASSVGQPSTDTQYF.

The rearrangement uses TRBV2 and TRBJ1-2, with 7 nucleotides matching TRBD1. V gave up 10 bases and J gave up 1 base; unmatched junction bases: 6. Germline CDR1 is SNHLY and CDR2 is FYNNEI. The CDR3 has 13 amino acids. The CDR3 DNA sequence: TGTGCCAAGACGGGACAGCGTAACTATGGCTACACCTTC. Protein: CAKTGQRNYGYTF.

Written as DNA, the CDR3 is TGTGCCAGCAGCCTCCAAGAGTATTTGGGGACAGATACGCAGTATTTT. This encodes CASSLQEYLGTDTQYF. The V and J genes are TRBV13 and TRBJ2-3; D remains ambiguous. Trimming took off 5 bases at V and 3 bases at J, with 18 bases between the two ends. This CDR3 is 16 amino acids long. Germline loops: CDR1 PRHDT, CDR2 FYEKMQ (reference sequence).

The J gene is TRBJ1-2, the V gene TRBV6-6; D ambiguous. The CDR3 runs to 15 residues. V was cut by 0 bases and J by 0 bases, with 8 bases left in between. Germline V gene data show CDR1 as MNHNY and CDR2 as SVGAGI (reference sequence). The CDR3 DNA follows: TGTGCCAGCAGTTACTCGGGCACAGCTAACTATGGCTACACCTTC. Its translation is CASSYSGTANYGYTF.

The chain has TRBV4-1 and TRBJ2-7, with 7 bases aligning to TRBD1. CDR3 length equals 17 residues. Per the germline V gene, CDR1 is MGHRA and CDR2 is YSYEKL. J was trimmed by 0 bases and V by 4 bases; bases with no gene match: 12. The CDR3 sequence is CASSPASGQTHSYEQYF. As DNA, the CDR3 is TGCGCCAGCAGCCCGGCCTCGGGACAGACGCACTCCTACGAGCAGTACTTC.

The chain joins TRBV9 to TRBJ2-3, with TRBD1 matching 7 bases. The CDR3 is 15 residues long. The germline V gene encodes CDR1 SGDLS and CDR2 YYNGEE. V lost 4 bases to trimming and J lost 2 bases; unmatched junction nucleotides: 7. CDR3 nucleotide sequence: TGTGCCAGCAGCTTGGGACAGACTAACACAGATACGCAGTATTTT. As protein: CASSLGQTNTDTQYF. The full variable domain, completed using reference TRBV9 and TRBJ2-3, is DSGVTQTPKHLITATGQRVTLRCSPRSGDLSVYWYQQSLDQGLQFLIQYYNGEERAKGNILERFSAQQFPDLHSELNLSSLELGDSALYFCASSLGQTNTDTQYFGPGTRLTVL.

The genes are TRBV21-1 and TRBJ1-3. TRBV21-1 is a pseudogene. The length of the CDR3 is 14 residues. CDR3 DNA: TGTGCCAGCAGCAACCCGAGCTCTGGAAACACCATATATTTT. Its protein is CASSNPSSGNTIYF.

V is TRBV10-3 and J is TRBJ2-7; D gene ambiguous. V was clipped by 0 bases and J by 0 bases, with 9 bases between them. This CDR3 is 15 amino acids long. Germline V CDR1 and CDR2: ENHRY, SYGVKD. The CDR3 DNA is TGTGCCATCAGTGAGTCGACATGGGGCTCCTACGAGCAGTACTTC. Its protein is CAISESTWGSYEQYF.

This clone was observed a single time. CDR3 sequence: CASSLGGRAGELFF. CDR3 in DNA: TGTGCCAGCAGTTTAGGCGGGAGGGCCGGGGAGCTGTTTTTT. The chain employs TRBV27 and TRBJ2-2, with 9 nucleotides matching TRBD2. Germline CDR1 MNHEY, CDR2 SMNVEV (reference sequence). The CDR3 is 14 amino acids. V trimming: 2 bases; J trimming: 6 bases; junction bases outside the gene matches: 1.

The chain recombines TRBV6-1 with TRBJ2-1; D is uncertain. Germline-derived CDR1 and CDR2 are MNHNS and SASEGT. The CDR3 loop spans 13 amino acids. Trimming removed 3 bases at V and 8 bases at J, with 11 bases between. CDR3 nucleotide sequence: TGTGCCAGCAGTGAGTGGAAGAGCGATGAGCAGTTCTTC. This encodes CASSEWKSDEQFF.

This clone has just one count. The J gene is TRBJ2-1, the V gene TRBV7-2; D possibly corresponds to TRBD2 (6 bases). The CDR3 loop spans 16 amino acids. In germline, CDR1 is SGHTA, CDR2 FQGNSA. Deletions cut 4 bases from V and 5 bases from J, with 18 bases between. CDR3 loop: CASSSTGVLSHNEQFF. CDR3 sequence (DNA): TGTGCCAGCAGCTCTACGGGGGTCCTCAGTCACAATGAGCAGTTCTTC.

In this sample, this clone turned up once. The chain has TRBV11-2 and TRBJ2-2; 7 bases fit TRBD1. The CDR3 runs 17 residues. Trimming removed 6 bases from V and 0 bases from J; junction bases left unmatched: 10. Germline CDR1 reads SGHAT; CDR2 reads FQNNGV. Written as DNA, the CDR3 is TGTGCCAGCAGTCCCCATTCAGGGGGAGCGAACACCGGGGAGCTGTTTTTT. Translated, it gives CASSPHSGGANTGELFF.

The V call is TRBV4-1, the J call TRBJ1-4; D is possibly TRBD1 (6 bases). Trimming left V 3 bases short and J 7 bases short, with 6 bases between. The germline V gene encodes CDR1 MGHRA and CDR2 YSYEKL. CDR3 length: 12 residues. The CDR3 region has the DNA TGCGCCAGCAGCCAGGACAGTGAAAAACTGTTTTTT. This translates into CASSQDSEKLFF.

The chain recombines TRBV7-9 with TRBJ1-1; TRBD1 is a possible D gene (6 bases). Germline values: CDR1 SEHNR, CDR2 FQNEAQ (reference sequence). The CDR3 runs 13 residues. V lost 4 bases and J lost 4, with 10 bases in between. CDR3 sequence (DNA): TGTGCCAGCAGCTACCAGGGGCTCACTGAAGCTTTCTTT. This sequence encodes CASSYQGLTEAFF.

This clone was observed a handful of times. The CDR3 loop reads CASTSLDSGAYEQYF. For the CDR3, the DNA is TGTGCCAGCACCTCCCTGGACTCCGGAGCCTACGAGCAGTACTTC. The chain links TRBV7-9 to TRBJ2-7; possibly TRBD2 for D (5 bases). V lost 7 bases to trimming and J lost 2 bases, with 18 bases between them. The CDR3 is made up of 15 amino acids. The germline V gene has CDR1 SEHNR and CDR2 FQNEAQ (reference sequence).

The chain is built from TRBV29-1 and TRBJ2-7; TRBD1 is a possible D gene (5 bases). The CDR3 is 13 residues long. Germline lookup yields CDR1 SQVTM and CDR2 ANQGSEA. The ends were cut back, 1 base at V and 4 bases at J, with 11 bases in the middle. This CDR3 reads CSVEGSGLYEQYF. The CDR3 coding sequence is TGCAGCGTTGAAGGCTCAGGGTTATACGAGCAGTACTTC.

This chain connects TRBV10-3 to TRBJ1-5; no clear D gene. The CDR3 sequence is 14 residues long. The germline V and J ends were trimmed by 0 bases and 2 bases, with 5 bases remaining between them. Per germline, CDR1 ENHRY and CDR2 SYGVKD. This CDR3 reads CAISESEGNQPQHF. The CDR3 DNA sequence: TGTGCCATCAGTGAGTCTGAGGGCAATCAGCCCCAGCATTTT.

The chain links TRBV13 to TRBJ2-1, with TRBD2 matching 10 bases. Germline V gene lookup returns CDR1 PRHDT and CDR2 FYEKMQ (reference sequence). The CDR3 runs to 14 residues. V trimming: 1 base; J trimming: 9 bases; junction bases outside the gene matches: 3. The CDR3 DNA sequence: TGTGCCAGCAGCTTAGAGCGGGGGGGCCCTGAGCAGTTCTTC. Protein product: CASSLERGGPEQFF.

The CDR3 DNA follows: TGTGCCAGCAGTGGACTAGCGGGAGAGACCCAGTACTTC. It is translated as CASSGLAGETQYF. The chain combines TRBV27 with TRBJ2-5; 11 bases agree with TRBD2. The CDR3 spans 13 residues. Germline V lookup: CDR1 MNHEY, CDR2 SMNVEV (reference sequence). The V and J ends lost 5 bases and 4 bases, in that order; junction bases with no gene match: 0.

This clone was seen a few times. The chain combines TRBV4-1 with TRBJ2-7; TRBD1 matches at 9 bases. J was trimmed by 3 bases and V by 4 bases; bases with no gene match: 7. The CDR3 extends over 15 amino acids. Germline CDR1 MGHRA, CDR2 YSYEKL. CDR3 sequence: CASSPQDRGLYEQYF. DNA of the CDR3: TGCGCCAGCAGCCCCCAGGACAGGGGACTCTACGAGCAGTACTTC.